This TCR beta chain is drawn from a study of blood T cells in healthy people across ages. Per germline, CDR1 LGHNA and CDR2 YSLEER. This CDR3 has 13 amino acids. With 5 bases removed from V and 3 bases from J, the gap between germline ends came to 10 bases. Alongside a J-beta primer mix, a sample-barcoded 5' primer served in a second PCR lasting 7 to 11 cycles. TCRdb fed the 5' RACE reads into MiXCR, producing one record per CDR3 protein. Seen here are 550,000 to 600,000 distinct CDR3 sequences, 25% to 30% observed once, and the top ten hold less than 20%. There are a few counts of this clonotype. This TCR derives from a woman aged 65 to 85 in good health. V usage is TRBV4-3 and J usage is TRBJ1-1; no definite D call. Sequencing used blood. This chain's CDR3 is CASSYIMDTEAFF. In DNA form, the CDR3 reads TGCGCCAGCAGCTATATAATGGACACTGAAGCTTTCTTT.